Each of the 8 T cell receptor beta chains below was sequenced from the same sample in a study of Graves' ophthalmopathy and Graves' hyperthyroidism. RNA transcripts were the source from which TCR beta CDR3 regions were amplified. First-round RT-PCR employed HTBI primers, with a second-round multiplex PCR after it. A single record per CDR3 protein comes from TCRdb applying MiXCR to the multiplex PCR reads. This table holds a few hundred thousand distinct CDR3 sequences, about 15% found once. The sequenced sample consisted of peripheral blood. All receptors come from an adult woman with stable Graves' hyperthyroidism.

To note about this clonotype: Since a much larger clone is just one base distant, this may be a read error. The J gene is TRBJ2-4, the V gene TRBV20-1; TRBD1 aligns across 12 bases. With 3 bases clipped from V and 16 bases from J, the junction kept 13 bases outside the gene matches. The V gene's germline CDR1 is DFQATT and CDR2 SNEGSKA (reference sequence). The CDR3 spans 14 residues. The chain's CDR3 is CSASREGQGAISYF. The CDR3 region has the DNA TGCAGTGCTAGCCGGGAGGGACAGGGGGCCATATCATACTTC.

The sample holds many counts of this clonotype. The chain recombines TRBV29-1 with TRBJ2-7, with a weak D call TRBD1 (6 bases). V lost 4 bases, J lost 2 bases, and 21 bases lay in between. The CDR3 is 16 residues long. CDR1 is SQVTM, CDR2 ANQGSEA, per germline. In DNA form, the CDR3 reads TGCAGCGTTGTTGTTGGTTGGGGACACAAGGCCTACGAGCAGTACTTC. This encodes CSVVVGWGHKAYEQYF.

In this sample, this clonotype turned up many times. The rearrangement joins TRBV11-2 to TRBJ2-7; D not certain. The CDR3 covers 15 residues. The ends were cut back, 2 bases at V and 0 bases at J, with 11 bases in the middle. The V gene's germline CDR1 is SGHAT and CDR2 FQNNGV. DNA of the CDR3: TGTGCCAGCAGCTTAATCGGCGCACGCTCCTACGAGCAGTACTTC. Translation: CASSLIGARSYEQYF.

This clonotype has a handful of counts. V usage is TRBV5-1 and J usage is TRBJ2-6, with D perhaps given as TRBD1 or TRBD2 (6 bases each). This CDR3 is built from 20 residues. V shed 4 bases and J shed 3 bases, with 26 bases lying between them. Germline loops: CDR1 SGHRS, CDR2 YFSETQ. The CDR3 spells CASSPLHPGASLGGANVLTF. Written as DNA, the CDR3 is TGCGCCAGCAGCCCATTGCATCCGGGGGCCTCTTTGGGTGGGGCCAACGTCCTGACTTTC.

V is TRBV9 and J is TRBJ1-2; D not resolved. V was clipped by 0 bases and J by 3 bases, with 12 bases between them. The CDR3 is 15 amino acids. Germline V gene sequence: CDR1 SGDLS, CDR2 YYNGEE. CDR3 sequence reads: CASSVGVSLDYGYTF. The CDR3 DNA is TGTGCCAGCAGCGTAGGGGTCAGTCTGGACTATGGCTACACCTTC.

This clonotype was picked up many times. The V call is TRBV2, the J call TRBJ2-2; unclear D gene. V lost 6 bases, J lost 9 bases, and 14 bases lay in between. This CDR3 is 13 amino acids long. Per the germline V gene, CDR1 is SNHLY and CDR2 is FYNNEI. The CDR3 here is CASRLPSGRELFF. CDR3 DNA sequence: TGTGCCAGCAGGCTCCCATCTGGCAGGGAGCTGTTTTTT.

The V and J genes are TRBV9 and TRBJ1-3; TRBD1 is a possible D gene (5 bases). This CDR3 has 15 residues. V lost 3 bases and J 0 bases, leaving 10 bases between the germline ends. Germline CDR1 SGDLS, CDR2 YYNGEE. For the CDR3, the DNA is TGTGCCAGCAGCGGTATTGGGGGCTCTGGAAACACCATATATTTT. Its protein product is CASSGIGGSGNTIYF.

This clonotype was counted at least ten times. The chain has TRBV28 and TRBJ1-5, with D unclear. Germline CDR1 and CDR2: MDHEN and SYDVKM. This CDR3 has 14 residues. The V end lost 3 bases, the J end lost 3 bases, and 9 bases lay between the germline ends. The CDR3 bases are TGTGCCAGCAGTTTGGTGAGTCTCAATCAGCCCCAGCATTTT. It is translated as CASSLVSLNQPQHF.